The 12 T cell receptor beta chains in this list originate from one sample, sequenced in a study of T-cell reconstitution after alpha-beta-depleted transplantation in children. Library preparation (for TCRbeta) was performed with unique molecular identifiers. TCRdb processed the PCR reads anew with MiXCR; each CDR3 protein has one entry. The sample lists about 250,000 distinct CDR3 sequences; roughly a quarter were seen once. The specimen comprised PBMCs, mostly from graft donor cells, sampled 360 days after TCRalphabeta/CD19-depleted stem cell transplant. The receptors were gathered from a female patient between 2 and 15 years old who had a stem cell transplant for congenital amegakaryocytic thrombocytopenia, so the T cells may come from the graft donor.

V is TRBV20-1 and J is TRBJ1-5; a possible D gene is TRBD1 (5 bases). Trimming took off 3 bases at V and 2 bases at J, with 20 bases between the two ends. The length of the CDR3 is 17 residues. CDR1 DFQATT and CDR2 SNEGSKA come from the germline V gene (reference sequence). CDR3 bases: TGCAGTGCTAGTGGGGCGGCGCAGATTATGGGCAATCAGCCCCAGCATTTT. Its protein product is CSASGAAQIMGNQPQHF.

The rearrangement links TRBV30 to TRBJ1-1, with D possibly TRBD1 on 5 matching bases. Trimming shortened V by 0 bases and J by 1 base, and 9 bases separated the two germline ends. The CDR3 is 14 amino acids. Germline V gene lookup returns CDR1 GTSNPN and CDR2 SVGIG (reference sequence). CDR3 nucleotides: TGTGCCTGGAGTGTACTCAGGGCGAACACTGAAGCTTTCTTT. Encoded protein: CAWSVLRANTEAFF.

The sample holds a few counts of this clonotype. V usage is TRBV15 and J usage is TRBJ2-5; D gene unclear. This CDR3 contains 14 residues. Germline V gene data show CDR1 as LNHNV and CDR2 as YYDKDF (reference sequence). Trimming pared 0 bases from V and 4 bases from J, leaving 9 bases between. The CDR3 DNA follows: TGTGCCACCAGCAGAGATTCGTGGGGAGAGACCCAGTACTTC. Protein sequence: CATSRDSWGETQYF.

This clonotype was counted only a few times. The gene calls are TRBV5-1 and TRBJ2-7; D assignment may be TRBD1 or TRBD2 (6 bases each). From germline, CDR1 is SGHRS and CDR2 YFSETQ. Deletions cut 0 bases from V and 6 bases from J, with 31 bases between. CDR3 length: 20 residues. In DNA form, the CDR3 reads TGCGCCAGCAGCTTGGCGGGGATGGTGATCGGGGGCCCCCTGGGTGGCGAGCAGTACTTC. It specifies CASSLAGMVIGGPLGGEQYF.

A remark on this clonotype: A much larger clone is a single base away; this may be a read error. V and J are TRBV10-3 and TRBJ2-5; maybe TRBD2 (6 bases). The germline V gene has CDR1 ENHRY and CDR2 SYGVKD. The V end lost 7 bases, the J end lost 3 bases, and 15 bases lay between the germline ends. This CDR3 has 14 residues. As DNA, the CDR3 is TGTGCCATCATAGGGACTTCGGGAGAAGAGACCCAGTACTTC. Protein sequence: CAIIGTSGEETQYF.

This clonotype was seen at least ten times. The chain joins TRBV14 to TRBJ2-1, with 9 bases identical to TRBD2. Germline V gives CDR1 SGHDN, CDR2 FVKESK. Losses at the gene ends were 4 bases for V and 5 bases for J; bases not matched to a gene: 9. CDR3 length: 16 amino acids. CDR3 amino acids: CASSRLAGDLNNEQFF. In nucleotides, the CDR3 is TGTGCCAGCAGCCGTTTAGCGGGAGATTTGAACAATGAGCAGTTCTTC. Supplemented by reference TRBV14 and TRBJ2-1, the full variable domain reads EAGVTQFPSHSVIEKGQTVTLRCDPISGHDNLYWYRRVMGKEIKFLLHFVKESKQDESGMPNNRFLAERTGGTYSTLKVQPAELEDSGVYFCASSRLAGDLNNEQFFGPGTRLTVL.

The gene calls are TRBV5-6 and TRBJ2-7; D perhaps matches TRBD1 (5 bases). The CDR3 length is 15 residues. V was clipped by 0 bases and J by 2 bases, with 12 bases between them. CDR1 and CDR2 from the germline V gene are SGHDT and YYEEEE. CDR3 DNA sequence: TGTGCCAGCAGCTTGGGGCAGGGATGGACCTACGAGCAGTACTTC. Translating it yields CASSLGQGWTYEQYF.

V and J are TRBV20-1 and TRBJ2-7; TRBD1 aligns across 8 bases. Germline-derived CDR1 and CDR2 are DFQATT and SNEGSKA (reference sequence). V was pared by 3 bases and J by 8 bases, with 12 bases of the junction left unmatched. The CDR3 spans 14 residues. The CDR3 spells CSASPGQVWFQQYF. CDR3 nucleotides: TGCAGTGCTAGCCCGGGACAGGTCTGGTTCCAGCAGTACTTC.

In this sample, this clonotype turned up a few times. The V call is TRBV11-2, the J call TRBJ2-1; D call uncertain. V was trimmed by 0 bases and J by 8 bases, leaving 11 bases between them. The CDR3 is 14 amino acids. Per the germline V gene, CDR1 is SGHAT and CDR2 is FQNNGV. This CDR3 reads CASSLDPVRYEQFF. DNA of the CDR3: TGTGCCAGCAGCTTAGATCCAGTGCGGTATGAGCAGTTCTTC.

The genes are TRBV6-1 and TRBJ1-3; D not certain. Between the trimmed V and J ends, which lost 3 bases and 0 bases, there was a span of 12 bases. From germline, CDR1 is MNHNS and CDR2 SASEGT. The CDR3 contains 16 residues. As DNA, the CDR3 is TGTGCCAGCAGTGACCAGGACGGAACCTCTGGAAACACCATATATTTT. Protein: CASSDQDGTSGNTIYF.

The chain links TRBV20-1 to TRBJ2-5; D remains ambiguous. The CDR3 is made up of 12 amino acids. Between the trimmed V and J ends, which lost 2 bases and 4 bases, there was a span of 8 bases. CDR1 and CDR2 (germline): DFQATT, SNEGSKA (reference sequence). CDR3 in amino acids: CSARLVAETQYF. In nucleotides, the CDR3 is TGCAGTGCTAGACTAGTGGCAGAGACCCAGTACTTC.

The chain is built from TRBV5-6 and TRBJ2-5; no reliable D call. V lost 1 base, J lost 7 bases, and 8 bases lay in between. Germline V gene lookup returns CDR1 SGHDT and CDR2 YYEEEE. This CDR3 comprises 12 residues. The CDR3 loop reads CASSLNAGTQYF. In nucleotides, the CDR3 is TGTGCCAGCAGCTTGAACGCTGGGACCCAGTACTTC.